The rows below give T cell receptor beta chains drawn from one sample of a study of T cell responses to AZD1222 COVID-19 vaccine. Profiling relied on immunoSEQ multiplex PCR, and the TCRdb table lists in-frame clones only, not all of them. The sample includes 150,000 to 200,000 clones, about 86% of them seen just once. The sequencing used peripheral blood, collected 28 days after the second AZD1222 dose. The source is an adult who received the AZD1222 COVID-19 vaccine. Each CDR3 is given with its conserved first and last residue. Fields, in order: V gene, D gene, J gene, CDR3 length, clone size, CDR3 DNA, CDR3 protein. The D gene is left open where the match is weak. Expanded clones get a size class; other rows say once, few or many, or leave the size out.

TRBV9	TRBD1	TRBJ1-2	16	once	TGTGCCAGCAGCGCTGGGACAGTCAGGCCGAACTATGGCTACACCTTC	CASSAGTVRPNYGYTF
TRBV28	TRBD1	TRBJ1-4	13	few	TGTGCCAGCAGGGGGACAGGGTTTGAAAAACTGTTTTTT	CASRGTGFEKLFF
TRBV30	TRBD1	TRBJ1-4	13	NA	TGTGCCTGGTTCGACAGGGGGCAAGAAAAACTGTTTTTT	CAWFDRGQEKLFF
TRBV7-9	NA	TRBJ2-4	15	NA	TGTGCCAGCAGCTCACGAAGTGGTGCCAAAAACATTCAGTACTTC	CASSSRSGAKNIQYF
TRBV19	TRBD1	TRBJ2-2	16	NA	TGTGCCAGTAGTAGCCCCCGGGACAGTAACACCGGGGAGCTGTTTTTT	CASSSPRDSNTGELFF
TRBV12-3/TRBV12-4	TRBD1	TRBJ2-7	13	few	TGTGCCAGCAGCGCGACAGGGGCCTACGAGCAGTACTTC	CASSATGAYEQYF
TRBV23-1	NA	TRBJ1-3	8	once	TGCGCCAGCGTGGAGGTAAGTTTT	CASVEVSF
TRBV5-1	NA	TRBJ1-1	13	NA	TGCGCCAGCAGCTTGGATAGGGTCGGGGAAGCTTTCTTT	CASSLDRVGEAFF
TRBV18	TRBD1	TRBJ1-2	14	NA	TGTGCCAGCTCACCGGGACAGAATTACTATGGCTACACCTTC	CASSPGQNYYGYTF
TRBV30	NA	TRBJ2-7	12	NA	TGTGCCTGGAGCCAGGGGAACTACGAGCAGTACTTC	CAWSQGNYEQYF
TRBV6-1	NA	TRBJ1-2	14	NA	TGTGCCAGCAGTGAACGACGGGGGACCTATGGCTACACCTTC	CASSERRGTYGYTF
TRBV29-1	NA	TRBJ2-1	15	NA	TGCAGCGTCCTAGGGTTGTTAAGCTCCTACAATGAGCAGTTCTTC	CSVLGLLSSYNEQFF
TRBV2	TRBD1	TRBJ1-2	15	NA	TGTGCCAGCAGTGACCGGGACAGGGGGCACAGTGGCTACACCTTC	CASSDRDRGHSGYTF
TRBV7-8	NA	TRBJ2-3	15	NA	TGTGCCAGCAGCTCGGAGAAGTACAGCACAGATACGCAGTATTTT	CASSSEKYSTDTQYF
TRBV29-1	NA	TRBJ2-3	11	NA	TGCAGCGTTGCAAGCACAGATACGCAGTATTTT	CSVASTDTQYF
TRBV19	NA	TRBJ1-5	14	NA	TGTGCCAGTACTAAGGGGAGGGCCGATCAGCCCCAGCATTTT	CASTKGRADQPQHF
TRBV21-1	NA	TRBJ1-1	12	NA	TGTGCCGGCGGAGAGGCGAACACTGAAGCTTTCTTT	CAGGEANTEAFF
TRBV5-1	TRBD1	TRBJ1-4	15	once	TGCGCCAGCAGCTGGGGGGACAGGGAGGATGAAAAACTGTTTTTT	CASSWGDREDEKLFF
TRBV18	TRBD1	TRBJ2-7	16	NA	TGTGCCAGCTCACTCAATCCGGGACAGGCAGCGAGCGAGCAGTACTTC	CASSLNPGQAASEQYF
TRBV4-2	TRBD2	TRBJ2-5	15	NA	TGTGCCAGCAGCCAAGTTCCCACACTAGCGGCGGATCAGTACTTC	CASSQVPTLAADQYF
TRBV5-6	TRBD1	TRBJ1-3	15	NA	TGTGCCAGCAGCTTGGGAGACAGGGACAGAAACACCATATATTTT	CASSLGDRDRNTIYF
TRBV3-1/TRBV3-2	NA	TRBJ2-3	18	NA	TGTGCCAGCAGCCAAGACAGGGGCCCAGGCGGGGCAGATGGTACGCAGTATTTT	CASSQDRGPGGADGTQYF
TRBV25-1	NA	TRBJ1-2	15	NA	TGTGCCAGCAGTGAATGGAACAGCCAAAACTATGGCTACACCTTC	CASSEWNSQNYGYTF
TRBV5-1	TRBD1	TRBJ2-2	14	NA	TGCGCCAGCAGCTTACAGGGGGCGGACGGGGAGCTGTTTTTT	CASSLQGADGELFF
TRBV6-1	NA	TRBJ1-6	13	NA	TGTGCCAGCAGTGAAGCCCGGAATTCACCCCTCCACTTT	CASSEARNSPLHF
TRBV24-1	NA	TRBJ2-7	15	NA	TGTGCCACCAGTGATCCCCGGGACAACTCCTACGAGCAGTACTTC	CATSDPRDNSYEQYF
TRBV19	TRBD1	TRBJ1-2	19	once	TGTGCCAGTAGTATTTATTCCCGACAGGGGGATCGATCTAACTATGGCTACACCTTC	CASSIYSRQGDRSNYGYTF
TRBV5-6	NA	TRBJ2-7	14	NA	TGTGCCAGCAGCGCGACAGGCTTCTCCTACGAGCAGTACTTC	CASSATGFSYEQYF
TRBV5-6	NA	TRBJ1-6	14	NA	TGTGCCAGCAGCCCGTTCTTCTATAATTCACCCCTCCACTTT	CASSPFFYNSPLHF
TRBV19	TRBD1	TRBJ1-4	16	few	TGTGCCAGTAGTGGGCGGACAGGGGTCGGGGATGAAAAACTGTTTTTT	CASSGRTGVGDEKLFF
TRBV6-6	NA	TRBJ1-2	11	NA	TGTGCCAGCAGTTACTCCCGCAACTACACCTTC	CASSYSRNYTF
TRBV19	NA	TRBJ2-5	15	once	TGTGCCAGTAGTATCGATAGGGTCCAGGGGGAGACCCAGTACTTC	CASSIDRVQGETQYF
TRBV5-1	NA	TRBJ1-6	16	NA	TGCGCCAGCAGCTTTGAACAGGGTCCCTATAATTCACCCCTCCACTTT	CASSFEQGPYNSPLHF
TRBV19	NA	TRBJ1-4	16	NA	TGTGCCAGTAGTCCGGGACGACAGCGAAATAATGAAAAACTGTTTTTT	CASSPGRQRNNEKLFF
TRBV6-5	TRBD1	TRBJ1-1	14	NA	TGTGCCAGCATCCGAAGGACAGGGGACACTGAAGCTTTCTTT	CASIRRTGDTEAFF
TRBV27	NA	TRBJ1-3	14	NA	TGTGCCAGCAGTCCGCAGGGTAACGGAAACACCATATATTTT	CASSPQGNGNTIYF